This entry lists 5 T cell receptor beta chains sequenced from one sample in a study of human T cells and chemical hapten exposure. Described time point: patch test 2, 6 weeks after DPC sensitization. Treatment specified: therapeutic diphenylcyclopropenone sensitization with weekly scalp DPC. MiXCR, run by TCRdb on the RACE reads, gives a single entry per CDR3 protein. This sample has about 40,000 distinct CDR3 sequences, with less than 4% found just once. The sequencing used whole blood, collected in connection with sensitization to the hapten diphenylcyclopropenone (DPC). These receptors came from a man aged 35 to 55 with alopecia areata. Some clones in this sample may be carry-over from other donors' samples.

The sample holds many counts of this clonotype. The chain has TRBV6-5 and TRBJ2-6; 8 bases fit TRBD1. V shed 2 bases and J 2 bases; nucleotides not matched to a gene: 2. This CDR3 spans 16 amino acids. Germline CDR1 and CDR2: MNHEY and SVGAGI. CDR3 region: CASSYQQGAGANVLTF. DNA of the CDR3: TGTGCCAGCAGTTACCAACAGGGGGCTGGGGCCAACGTCCTGACTTTC.

There are many counts of this clonotype. V gene TRBV20-1 combines with J gene TRBJ2-7; D ambiguous. The CDR3 is 13 residues long. Trimming took 1 base from V and 2 from J, leaving 9 bases between them. The germline V gene encodes CDR1 DFQATT and CDR2 SNEGSKA (reference sequence). The CDR3 loop is CSARARLAYEQYF. In DNA form, the CDR3 reads TGCAGTGCTAGAGCTAGGCTGGCCTACGAGCAGTACTTC.

This clonotype has more than one count but fewer than ten. The chain recombines TRBV25-1 with TRBJ2-7, with a possible D match to TRBD2 (6 bases). The germline V gene encodes CDR1 MGHDK and CDR2 SYGVNS. The CDR3 is 16 amino acids. The V end was cut by 0 bases, the J end by 2 bases, with 14 bases between. CDR3 region: CASSEYVTGVTYEQYF. As DNA, the CDR3 is TGTGCCAGCAGTGAATACGTCACGGGGGTCACCTACGAGCAGTACTTC.

There are many counts of this clonotype. Here the CDR3 DNA reads TGTGCCGAAGATCGGGGGGCGCAGTACGAGCAGTACTTC. Its translation is CAEDRGAQYEQYF. V is TRBV28 and J is TRBJ2-7; D might be TRBD2 (7 bases). V lost 11 bases to trimming and J lost 4 bases, with 18 bases between them. This CDR3 has 13 amino acids. Germline lookup yields CDR1 MDHEN and CDR2 SYDVKM. Using reference TRBV28 and TRBJ2-7 for the parts outside the CDR3, the full variable domain is DVKVTQSSRYLVKRTGEKVFLECVQDMDHENMFWYRQDPGLGLRLIYFSYDVKMKEKGDIPEGYSVSREKKERFSLILESASTNQTSMYLCAEDRGAQYEQYFGPGTRLTVT.

Remarks on this clonotype: The junction differs from germline at one of its ends, possibly a read error. The genes are TRBV6-6 and TRBJ1-4, with D possibly TRBD1 on 6 matching bases. Germline lookup yields CDR1 MNHNY and CDR2 SVGAGI (reference sequence). This CDR3 contains 14 residues. The chain's CDR3 is CAGRYGGAGEKLFF. The CDR3 nucleotides read TGTGCCGGCAGATACGGGGGGGCTGGTGAAAAACTGTTTTTT.